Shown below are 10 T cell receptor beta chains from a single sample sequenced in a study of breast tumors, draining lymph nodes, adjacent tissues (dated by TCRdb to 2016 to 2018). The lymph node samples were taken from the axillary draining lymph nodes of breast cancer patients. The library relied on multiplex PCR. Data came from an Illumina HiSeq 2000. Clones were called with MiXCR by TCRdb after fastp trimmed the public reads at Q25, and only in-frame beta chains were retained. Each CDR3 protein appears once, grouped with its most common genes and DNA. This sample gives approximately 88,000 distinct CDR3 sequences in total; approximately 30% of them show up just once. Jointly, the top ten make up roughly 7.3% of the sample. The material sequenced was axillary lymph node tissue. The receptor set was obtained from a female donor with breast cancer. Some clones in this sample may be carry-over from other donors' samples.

CDR3 bases: TGTGCCAGCAGCTTATTTGGGCGGGGTGGTAGCAATCAGCCCCTCCACTTT. Its translation is CASSLFGRGGSNQPLHF. This chain joins TRBV5-6 and TRBJ1-6, with no clear D. The CDR3 spans 17 residues. Trimming removed 2 bases from V and 13 bases from J, with 25 bases in between. Per the germline V gene, CDR1 is SGHDT and CDR2 is YYEEEE.

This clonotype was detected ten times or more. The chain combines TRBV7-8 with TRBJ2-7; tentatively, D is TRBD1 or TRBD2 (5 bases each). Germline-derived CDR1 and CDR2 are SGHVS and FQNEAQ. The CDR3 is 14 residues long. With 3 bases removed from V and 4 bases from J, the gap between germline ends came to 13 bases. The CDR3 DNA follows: TGTGCCAGCAGCTTTGGCCCGAGGGGATACGAGCAGTACTTC. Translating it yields CASSFGPRGYEQYF.

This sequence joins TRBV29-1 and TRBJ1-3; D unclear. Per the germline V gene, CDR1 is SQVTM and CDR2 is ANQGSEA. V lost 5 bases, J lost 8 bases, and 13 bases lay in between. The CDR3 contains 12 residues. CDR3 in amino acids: CSVRTGSDTIYF. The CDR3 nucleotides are TGCAGCGTTCGGACGGGCTCGGACACCATATATTTT.

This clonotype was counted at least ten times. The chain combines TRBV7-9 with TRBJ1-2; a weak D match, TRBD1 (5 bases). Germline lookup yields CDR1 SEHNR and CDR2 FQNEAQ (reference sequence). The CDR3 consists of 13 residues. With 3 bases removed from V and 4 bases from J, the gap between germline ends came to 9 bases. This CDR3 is CASSLQGTYGYTF. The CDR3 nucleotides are TGTGCCAGCAGCTTGCAGGGTACCTATGGCTACACCTTC.

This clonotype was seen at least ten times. Here the CDR3 DNA reads TGTGCCAGCAGCATGGTGGCTAGCGGGAGGATTTTGACCGGGGAGCTGTTTTTT. Protein: CASSMVASGRILTGELFF. The chain uses TRBV9 and TRBJ2-2, with 11 positions matching TRBD2. J was trimmed by 5 bases and V by 4 bases; bases with no gene match: 13. CDR3 length: 18 residues. Germline-derived CDR1 and CDR2 are SGDLS and YYNGEE. Full variable domain (rest looked up from reference TRBV9 and TRBJ2-2): DSGVTQTPKHLITATGQRVTLRCSPRSGDLSVYWYQQSLDQGLQFLIQYYNGEERAKGNILERFSAQQFPDLHSELNLSSLELGDSALYFCASSMVASGRILTGELFFGEGSRLTVL.

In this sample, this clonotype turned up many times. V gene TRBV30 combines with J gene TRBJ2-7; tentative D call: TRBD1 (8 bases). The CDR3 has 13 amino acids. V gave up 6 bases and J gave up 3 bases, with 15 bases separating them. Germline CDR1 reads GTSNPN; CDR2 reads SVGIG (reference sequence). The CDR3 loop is CACDRGGGYEQYF. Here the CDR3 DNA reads TGTGCCTGCGACAGGGGAGGGGGCTACGAGCAGTACTTC.

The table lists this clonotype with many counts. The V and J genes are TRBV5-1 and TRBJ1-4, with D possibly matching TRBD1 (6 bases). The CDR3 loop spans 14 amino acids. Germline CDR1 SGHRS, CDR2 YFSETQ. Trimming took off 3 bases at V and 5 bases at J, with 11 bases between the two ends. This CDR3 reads CASSSTGTNEKLFF. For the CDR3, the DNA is TGCGCCAGCAGCTCAACAGGGACAAATGAAAAACTGTTTTTT. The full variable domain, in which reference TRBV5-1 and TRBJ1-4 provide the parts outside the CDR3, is KAGVTQTPRYLIKTRGQQVTLSCSPISGHRSVSWYQQTPGQGLQFLFEYFSETQRNKGNFPGRFSGRQFSNSRSEMNVSTLELGDSALYLCASSSTGTNEKLFFGSGTQLSVL.

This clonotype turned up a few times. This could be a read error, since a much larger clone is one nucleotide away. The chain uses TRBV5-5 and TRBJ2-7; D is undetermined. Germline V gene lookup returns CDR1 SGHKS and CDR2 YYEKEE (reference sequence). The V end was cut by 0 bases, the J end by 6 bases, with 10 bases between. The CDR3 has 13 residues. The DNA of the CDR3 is TGTGCCAGCAGCTTGGCGTGGGCTTCCGAGCAGTACTTC. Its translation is CASSLAWASEQYF.

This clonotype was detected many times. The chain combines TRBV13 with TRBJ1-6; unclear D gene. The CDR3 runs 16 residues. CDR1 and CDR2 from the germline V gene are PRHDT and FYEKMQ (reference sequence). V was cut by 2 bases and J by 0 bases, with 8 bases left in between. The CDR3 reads CASSLSYSSYNSPLHF. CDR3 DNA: TGTGCCAGCAGCTTATCATACAGCTCCTATAATTCACCCCTCCACTTT. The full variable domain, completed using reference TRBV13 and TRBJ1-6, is AAGVIQSPRHLIKEKRETATLKCYPIPRHDTVYWYQQGPGQDPQFLISFYEKMQSDKGSIPDRFSAQQFSDYHSELNMSSLELGDSALYFCASSLSYSSYNSPLHFGNGTRLTVT.

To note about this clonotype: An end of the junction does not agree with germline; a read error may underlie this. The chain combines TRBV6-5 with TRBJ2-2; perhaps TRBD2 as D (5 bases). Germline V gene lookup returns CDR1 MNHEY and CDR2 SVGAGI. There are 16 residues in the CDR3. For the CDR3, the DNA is TGTGCCAACAGTCATGGGGAGCAAACGAACACCGGGGAGCTGTTTTTT. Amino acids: CANSHGEQTNTGELFF.